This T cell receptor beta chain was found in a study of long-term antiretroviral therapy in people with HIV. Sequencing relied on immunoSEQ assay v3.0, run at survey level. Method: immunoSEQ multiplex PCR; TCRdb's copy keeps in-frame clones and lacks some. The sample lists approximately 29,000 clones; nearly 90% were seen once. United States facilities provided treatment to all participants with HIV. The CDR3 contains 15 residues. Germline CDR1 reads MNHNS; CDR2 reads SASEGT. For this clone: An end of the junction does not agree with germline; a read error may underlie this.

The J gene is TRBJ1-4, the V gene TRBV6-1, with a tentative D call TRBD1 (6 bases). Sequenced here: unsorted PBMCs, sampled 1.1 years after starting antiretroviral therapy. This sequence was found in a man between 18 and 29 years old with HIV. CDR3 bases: TGTGCCAGCAGCGAAGGATCAGGGGATGTTGGAAAACTGTTTTTT. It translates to CASSEGSGDVGKLFF.